The 16 T cell receptor beta chains below come from one sample, sequenced in a study of blood T cell repertoires in COVID-19. The assay was immunoSEQ multiplex PCR, and TCRdb's table has in-frame clones only and misses some. Of about 59,000 clones listed, more than 80% are singletons. The source material was peripheral blood. These receptors all come from a man older than 75 with acute or convalescent COVID-19.

The chain has TRBV12-2 and TRBJ1-4; TRBD1 reflects the table's D call only, with no check against the DNA. TRBV12-2 is a listed pseudogene. The CDR3 covers 16 residues. The CDR3 loop is CASRSPAGTAPEKLFF. The CDR3 DNA reads TGTGCAAGTCGCTCCCCCGCCGGGACAGCCCCTGAAAAACTGTTTTTT.

This rearrangement joins TRBV12-3 or TRBV12-4 to TRBJ1-6, with 8 nucleotides matching TRBD1. The CDR3 consists of 13 residues. V gave up 5 bases and J gave up 9 bases; unmatched junction bases: 3. The CDR3 nucleotides read TGTGCCAGCAGTATAACAGGGGGTTCACCCCTCCACTTT. Amino acids: CASSITGGSPLHF.

This chain joins TRBV2 and TRBJ2-7; 8 positions agree with TRBD1. From germline, CDR1 is SNHLY and CDR2 FYNNEI. V shed 6 bases, J shed 6 bases, and the junction held 13 bases outside the gene matches. This CDR3 has 15 amino acids. DNA of the CDR3: TGTGCCAGCAGCTTGATAGGACAGGGAGGAGGCGAGCAGTACTTC. Translating it yields CASSLIGQGGGEQYF. Full variable domain (remainder filled in from reference TRBV2 and TRBJ2-7): EPEVTQTPSHQVTQMGQEVILRCVPISNHLYFYWYRQILGQKVEFLVSFYNNEISEKSEIFDDQFSVERPDGSNFTLKIRSTKLEDSAMYFCASSLIGQGGGEQYFGPGTRLTVT.

V gene TRBV24-1 combines with J gene TRBJ2-5; TRBD1 aligns across 7 bases. From germline, CDR1 is KGHDR and CDR2 SFDVKD. This CDR3 has 14 amino acids. The V segment lost 4 bases and the J segment 5 bases; nucleotides outside the gene matches: 6. In DNA form, the CDR3 reads TGTGCCACCAGTGACCCTGACAGGGCGGAGACCCAGTACTTC. Amino acid sequence: CATSDPDRAETQYF.

This chain links TRBV30 with TRBJ2-5; 10 positions agree with TRBD1. The CDR3 contains 14 residues. The trim removed 3 bases at V and 5 bases at J, leaving 6 bases unmatched. Per the germline V gene, CDR1 is GTSNPN and CDR2 is SVGIG (reference sequence). CDR3 DNA: TGTGCCTGGAGCCGGGGGGGACAGGGGGAGACCCAGTACTTC. It is translated as CAWSRGGQGETQYF.

Only one count was recorded for this clone. The rearrangement links TRBV9 to TRBJ2-3, with D maybe TRBD2 (6 bases). The V end was cut by 0 bases, the J end by 1 base, with 18 bases between. Germline loops: CDR1 SGDLS, CDR2 YYNGEE. The CDR3 totals 18 residues. The CDR3 sequence is CASSVELDRGFGTDTQYF. The CDR3 DNA is TGTGCCAGCAGCGTAGAACTCGACCGGGGGTTCGGCACAGATACGCAGTATTTT.

The V call is TRBV28, the J call TRBJ1-4, with D perhaps matching TRBD1 (5 bases). The CDR3 is 16 residues long. From germline, CDR1 is MDHEN and CDR2 SYDVKM. The V end was cut by 5 bases, the J end by 3 bases, with 16 bases between. Here the CDR3 reads CASSKHQGGANEKLFF. CDR3 bases: TGTGCCAGCAGTAAACATCAGGGAGGGGCTAATGAAAAACTGTTTTTT.

V and J are TRBV5-5 and TRBJ1-2; D might be TRBD1 (6 bases). The V and J ends lost 0 bases and 4 bases respectively, with 13 bases between them. The length of the CDR3 is 15 residues. Germline values: CDR1 SGHKS, CDR2 YYEKEE (reference sequence). CDR3 sequence reads: CASSLGHREPYGYTF. As DNA, the CDR3 is TGTGCCAGCAGCTTGGGCCACAGGGAACCCTATGGCTACACCTTC.

This rearrangement joins TRBV7-6 to TRBJ2-7; 10 bases are a match to TRBD2. The CDR3 consists of 15 residues. V lost 5 bases, J lost 2 bases, and 6 bases stayed unmatched. Germline V CDR1 and CDR2: SGHVS, FNYEAQ. CDR3 DNA: TGTGCCAGCAGCCAACGGACTAGCGGAACCTACGAGCAGTACTTC. Protein: CASSQRTSGTYEQYF.

This chain connects TRBV19 to TRBJ2-2; TRBD1 might be the D (6 bases). The CDR3 is 15 amino acids. Germline assignment: CDR1 LNHDA and CDR2 SQIVND (reference sequence). Trimming pared 3 bases from V and 5 bases from J, leaving 13 bases between. CDR3 nucleotide sequence: TGTGCCAGTAGTATGATACAGGGTGGGACCGGGGAGCTGTTTTTT. This translates into CASSMIQGGTGELFF.

This chain links TRBV28 with TRBJ1-2; weak D call: TRBD1 (5 bases). The germline V and J ends were trimmed by 7 bases and 7 bases, with 16 bases remaining between them. The CDR3 covers 13 residues. Germline CDR1 and CDR2: MDHEN and SYDVKM. The CDR3 DNA sequence: TGTGCCAGCATCCCCTGGGGGGAGGGTGGCTACACCTTC. Amino acids: CASIPWGEGGYTF.

The chain couples TRBV7-2 to TRBJ2-3; D perhaps matches TRBD2 (7 bases). CDR1 is SGHTA and CDR2 is FQGNSA in the germline V gene. V was clipped by 1 base and J by 10 bases, with 24 bases between them. This CDR3 has 17 amino acids. The DNA of the CDR3 is TGTGCCAGCAGCTTAGATCTGCGGATTGCCTTGGGGGGGCCGCAGTATTTT. Its translation: CASSLDLRIALGGPQYF. The full variable domain, its missing parts supplied by reference TRBV7-2 and TRBJ2-3, is GAGVSQSPSNKVTEKGKDVELRCDPISGHTALYWYRQSLGQGLEFLIYFQGNSAPDKSGLPSDRFSAERTGGSVSTLTIQRTQQEDSAVYLCASSLDLRIALGGPQYFGPGTRLTVL.

The chain joins TRBV30 to TRBJ1-2; the D gene is possibly TRBD1 (6 bases). Germline-derived CDR1 and CDR2 are GTSNPN and SVGIG (reference sequence). The CDR3 length is 14 residues. Trimming cost V 4 bases and J 4 bases, with 16 bases left between them. CDR3 in DNA: TGTGCCTGGACCCCAGGACAGCTGGGCTATGGCTACACCTTC. Translated: CAWTPGQLGYGYTF.

This chain's CDR3 is CASSPNRGGQETQYF. The CDR3 DNA reads as TGTGCCAGCTCACCAAACAGGGGTGGCCAAGAGACCCAGTACTTC. The V and J genes are TRBV18 and TRBJ2-5, with 7 bases fitting TRBD1. The germline V gene encodes CDR1 KGHSH and CDR2 LQKENI. The ends lost 2 bases at V and 1 base at J; junction bases unmatched: 4. The CDR3 runs to 15 residues.

The chain is built from TRBV6-5 and TRBJ2-7; no clear D. The CDR3 length is 14 residues. The V gene's germline CDR1 is MNHEY and CDR2 SVGAGI. V shed 2 bases and J shed 6 bases, with 14 bases lying between them. The CDR3 DNA reads TGTGCCAGCAGTTACGGTTTCGGGTCTGGCGAGCAGTACTTC. It specifies CASSYGFGSGEQYF.

Only one count was recorded for this clone. This CDR3 reads CAISEQASKDTEAFF. DNA for the CDR3: TGTGCCATCAGTGAGCAGGCTTCGAAAGACACTGAAGCTTTCTTT. This chain connects TRBV10-3 to TRBJ1-1, with D hard to call. The CDR3 covers 15 residues. V was cut by 2 bases and J by 3 bases, with 13 bases left in between. In germline, CDR1 is ENHRY, CDR2 SYGVKD.